What follows are 22 T cell receptor beta chains derived from one specimen sequenced in a study of T cells in Graves' hyperthyroidism and ophthalmopathy. The source material, RNA transcripts, was used to amplify TCR beta CDR3 regions. The HTBI primer set served for first-round RT-PCR of the TCR CDR3. Via MiXCR, TCRdb re-called the multiplex PCR reads, giving one row per CDR3 protein. The sample has more than 650,000 distinct CDR3 sequences, around 15% seen once. Sequenced material: blood. These receptors all come from a woman under 30 with Graves' hyperthyroidism.

The chain joins TRBV20-1 to TRBJ2-3, with 7 positions matching TRBD2. This CDR3 region has 15 residues. Germline-derived CDR1 and CDR2 are DFQATT and SNEGSKA (reference sequence). The J segment lost 1 base and the V segment lost 6 bases, leaving 10 bases of the junction unmatched. The CDR3 DNA reads TGCAGTGCCGTGCCCGGGGGGTTCGGCACAGATACGCAGTATTTT. It yields the protein CSAVPGGFGTDTQYF.

There are many counts of this clonotype. V is TRBV13 and J is TRBJ2-5; perhaps TRBD2 as D (5 bases). With 2 bases removed from V and 3 bases from J, the gap between germline ends came to 13 bases. Germline V lookup: CDR1 PRHDT, CDR2 FYEKMQ (reference sequence). The length of the CDR3 is 15 residues. CDR3 in amino acids: CASSLTAEEEETQYF. CDR3 nucleotide sequence: TGTGCCAGCAGCTTAACGGCGGAGGAGGAAGAGACCCAGTACTTC.

This clonotype occurred many times. V is TRBV12-3 or TRBV12-4 and J is TRBJ2-3; TRBD2 matches at 7 bases. The CDR3 has 15 residues. J gave up 6 bases and V 6 bases, and 12 bases lay outside the gene matches. Here the CDR3 reads CASSLSGGSTDTQYF. DNA for the CDR3: TGTGCCAGCAGCTTAAGTGGCGGGAGTACTGATACGCAGTATTTT.

For this clonotype: This may be a read error, as it is one base from a much larger clone. The V and J genes are TRBV5-1 and TRBJ1-1, with TRBD1 as a possible D gene (6 bases). Trimming took 4 bases from V and 0 from J, leaving 16 bases between them. Germline lookup yields CDR1 SGHRS and CDR2 YFSETQ. This CDR3 has 16 residues. The CDR3 region is CASSTGNRVMNTEAFF. The DNA for the CDR3 is TGCGCCAGCAGCACGGGAAACAGGGTGATGAACACTGAAGCTTTCTTT.

In its sample, this clonotype was seen many times. The chain recombines TRBV18 with TRBJ2-7, with TRBD1 identical over 9 bases. Germline V CDR1 and CDR2: KGHSH, LQKENI. This CDR3 region has 13 residues. The V and J ends lost 5 bases and 7 bases, in that order; junction bases with no gene match: 6. CDR3 DNA sequence: TGTGCCAGCTCAGAACAGGGGGCGGGGGAGCAGTACTTC. It encodes CASSEQGAGEQYF.

This clonotype was seen at least ten times. This chain links TRBV28 with TRBJ2-2, with D tentatively TRBD1 (5 bases). The germline V and J ends were trimmed by 1 base and 0 bases, with 15 bases remaining between them. The CDR3 runs to 18 residues. CDR1 and CDR2 (germline): MDHEN, SYDVKM. The CDR3 loop is CASSLSLGGAANTGELFF. The DNA for the CDR3 is TGTGCCAGCAGTTTATCCCTGGGTGGGGCCGCGAACACCGGGGAGCTGTTTTTT.

This clonotype was picked up many times. This chain connects TRBV13 to TRBJ2-1; perhaps TRBD2 as D (5 bases). Germline-derived CDR1 and CDR2 are PRHDT and FYEKMQ (reference sequence). The CDR3 runs to 16 residues. V was shortened by 5 bases and J by 3 bases, with 17 bases between the two germline ends. CDR3 bases: TGTGCCAGCAGCCCCTCCGGGTTCGGGGACTACAATGAGCAGTTCTTC. It translates to CASSPSGFGDYNEQFF.

This clonotype was seen many times. This chain links TRBV12-3 or TRBV12-4 with TRBJ2-3, with a weak D call TRBD1 (5 bases). V was shortened by 6 bases and J by 2 bases, with 12 bases between the two germline ends. The CDR3 has 14 amino acids. CDR3 in amino acids: CASRAGWDTDTQYF. DNA of the CDR3: TGTGCCAGCAGAGCAGGGTGGGACACAGATACGCAGTATTTT.

This clonotype was seen only a few times. The V gene is TRBV4-1, the J gene TRBJ2-5; TRBD2 aligns across 7 bases. Germline CDR1 and CDR2: MGHRA and YSYEKL. The CDR3 covers 14 residues. Trimming cost V 0 bases and J 5 bases; bases outside gene matches: 3. CDR3 sequence (DNA): TGCGCCAGCAGCCAAGATGCGGGAGCCGAGACCCAGTACTTC. Residues: CASSQDAGAETQYF.

This clonotype was seen only a few times. The chain joins TRBV4-2 to TRBJ2-1, with D perhaps given as TRBD1 or TRBD2 (6 bases each). Germline loops: CDR1 LGHNA, CDR2 YNFKEQ. Trimming removed 4 bases at V and 5 bases at J, with 12 bases between. The CDR3 consists of 14 residues. The CDR3 DNA sequence: TGTGCCAGCAGCCTGACCGGGGGCGACAATGAGCAGTTCTTC. Translated: CASSLTGGDNEQFF.

Only a few counts were recorded for this clonotype. The J gene is TRBJ2-5, the V gene TRBV5-6; possibly TRBD1 for D (6 bases). Looked up from germline, CDR1 is SGHDT and CDR2 is YYEEEE. V was clipped by 4 bases and J by 9 bases, with 13 bases between them. The CDR3 sequence is 12 residues long. CDR3 region: CASSLNPGAQYF. CDR3 DNA: TGTGCCAGCAGCCTGAACCCAGGGGCCCAGTACTTC.

This clonotype was recorded a few times. This chain connects TRBV4-2 to TRBJ1-5; the match to TRBD1 covers 7 bases. J gave up 0 bases and V 0 bases, and 2 bases lay outside the gene matches. The germline V gene has CDR1 LGHNA and CDR2 YNFKEQ. The CDR3 is 16 amino acids. The CDR3 spells CASSQEQGYSNQPQHF. CDR3 DNA sequence: TGTGCCAGCAGCCAAGAACAGGGGTATAGCAATCAGCCCCAGCATTTT.

CDR3 nucleotide sequence: TGTGCCAGCAGCTTAATAGGGTCTAGCACAGATACGCAGTATTTT. It codes for CASSLIGSSTDTQYF. V gene TRBV7-3 combines with J gene TRBJ2-3; no firm D call. The V gene's germline CDR1 is SGHTA and CDR2 FQGTGA. V was pared by 1 base and J by 0 bases, with 8 bases between. There are 15 residues in the CDR3.

In its sample, this clonotype was seen many times. This chain uses TRBV11-3 with TRBJ2-1; 7 bases line up with TRBD1. The junction had 14 bases not matched to a gene; V was cut back by 5 bases and J by 7 bases. The germline CDR1 and CDR2 sequences are SGHNT and YENEEA. This CDR3 comprises 16 residues. The chain's CDR3 is CASSPLRGQKVNEQFF. The CDR3 region has the DNA TGTGCCAGCAGCCCCCTAAGGGGACAGAAGGTAAATGAGCAGTTCTTC.

This clonotype appeared many times. This chain uses TRBV27 with TRBJ2-1; possibly TRBD1 or TRBD2 for D (5 bases each). CDR1 is MNHEY and CDR2 is SMNVEV in the germline V gene (reference sequence). The V end was cut by 5 bases, the J end by 1 base, with 18 bases between. This CDR3 comprises 17 residues. The CDR3 region is CASSPEGRTGSYNEQFF. The CDR3 bases are TGTGCCAGCAGTCCCGAGGGGCGGACGGGTTCCTACAATGAGCAGTTCTTC.

Concerning this clonotype itself: This could be a read error, since a much larger clone is one nucleotide away. As the CDR3 is not closed by the conserved phenylalanine or tryptophan, this likely results from a read error. V usage is TRBV7-9 and J usage is TRBJ1-4, with a weak D call TRBD1 (5 bases). This CDR3 has 17 amino acids. Trimming stripped 2 bases from V and 5 bases from J, with 18 bases between. The germline CDR1 and CDR2 sequences are SEHNR and FQNEAQ (reference sequence). CDR3 region: CASSLMGLGTENEKLFS. Written as DNA, the CDR3 is TGTGCCAGCAGCTTAATGGGCCTCGGGACTGAGAATGAAAAACTGTTTTCT.

This clonotype was picked up many times. V is TRBV27 and J is TRBJ2-7, with 11 bases lining up with TRBD2. Germline lookup yields CDR1 MNHEY and CDR2 SMNVEV (reference sequence). J gave up 5 bases and V 6 bases, and 6 bases lay outside the gene matches. This CDR3 region has 14 residues. The CDR3 nucleotides are TGTGCCAGCAGAACCGGACTAGCGGGCCACGAGCAGTACTTC. Encoded protein: CASRTGLAGHEQYF.

This clonotype appeared a few times. V gene TRBV3-2 combines with J gene TRBJ1-4; the table gives TRBD1 as D, unverified against the DNA. TRBV3-2 is designated a pseudogene. CDR3 size: 16 residues. The CDR3 coding sequence is TGTGCCAGCAGCCAGGAAAACGCAGGGGATCATGAAAAACTGTTTTTT. Residues: CASSQENAGDHEKLFF.

V is TRBV6-1 and J is TRBJ2-7; 7 bases are shared with TRBD2. This CDR3 comprises 13 residues. The V gene end was trimmed by 5 bases and the J gene end by 3 bases; junction bases not matched to a gene: 4. Germline V gene data show CDR1 as MNHNS and CDR2 as SASEGT. CDR3 bases: TGTGCCAGCAGTTGGACTAGAAACTACGAGCAGTACTTC. Translation: CASSWTRNYEQYF.

This clonotype was recorded many times. CDR3 sequence (DNA): TGTGCCAGCAGTTTAGCAGATCGAGCTTTCTTT. Translated: CASSLADRAFF. J is TRBJ1-1 and V is TRBV28; unclear D gene. The CDR3 is 11 amino acids. Germline CDR1 reads MDHEN; CDR2 reads SYDVKM. V was pared by 2 bases and J by 10 bases, with 8 bases between.

The genes are TRBV7-2 and TRBJ2-3, with D maybe TRBD2 (6 bases). The CDR3 totals 15 residues. The germline CDR1 and CDR2 sequences are SGHTA and FQGNSA. V was pared by 1 base and J by 5 bases, with 13 bases between. In DNA, the CDR3 is TGTGCCAGCAGCTTAGTAGCGGAGGGAGGAGATACGCAGTATTTT. It specifies CASSLVAEGGDTQYF.

V is TRBV12-3 or TRBV12-4 and J is TRBJ1-1, with a tentative D call TRBD1 (6 bases). V lost 5 bases and J lost 6, with 13 bases in between. This CDR3 contains 13 residues. The CDR3 bases are TGTGCCAGCAGTGTGACAGGTATCGCTGAAGCTTTCTTT. Translated, it gives CASSVTGIAEAFF.